This T cell receptor (beta chain) originates from a study of read filtering for tumor transcriptome and immune sequencing. Study-level information: Per sample, TCR-region reads ranged about 4 to 11 million by IR-seq, roughly 80 to 1273 by RNA-seq.

The CDR3 covers 13 residues. V was pared by 3 bases and J by 5 bases, with 10 bases between. The germline V gene has CDR1 LNHNV and CDR2 YYDKDF (reference sequence). Findings of the study overall: Correlation between methods rose after single-read clonotypes were removed.

This clonotype was picked up a small number of times. As yet, its antigen is unknown. From 300 to 450 ng of RNA, a library with molecular barcoded alpha/delta and beta/gamma adaptors was made. TCRdb redid the calling of the reads with MiXCR, one entry per CDR3 protein. The table lists 35,000 to 45,000 distinct CDR3 sequences, 12% to 15% of them singletons, with roughly 35% in the top ten. The receptor was derived from a donor at least 40 years old with multiple myeloma. This chain joins TRBV15 and TRBJ2-5, with D unclear. Sample: a population of CD138-negative cells sorted from bone marrow. The CDR3 reads CATSRTPSETQYF. DNA of the CDR3: TGTGCCACCAGCAGGACACCCTCTGAGACCCAGTACTTC.